This TCR beta chain was observed in a study of metastatic and nonmetastatic thyroid tumors. Background on the study: Repertoires of blood and of tissue (tumor or nodule) from malignant and benign thyroid patients were compared.

TCRdb re-processed the PCR reads through MiXCR. This table has around 8,000 clones, around 30% appearing once. Germline-derived CDR1 and CDR2 are MDHEN and SYDVKM. This CDR3 has 15 amino acids. Trimming removed 2 bases at V and 0 bases at J, with 10 bases between. No treatment had been given to any patient before thyroid surgery. Sequencing was done on a sample of tumor tissue. The chain links TRBV28 to TRBJ1-2; a weak D match, TRBD1 (5 bases). The receptor comes from a male donor with papillary thyroid cancer or a benign thyroid nodule (not recorded which). Some clones in this sample may be carry-over from other donors' samples. The CDR3 reads CASSLRTSSNYGYTF. DNA for the CDR3: TGTGCCAGCAGTTTACGGACATCTTCTAACTATGGCTACACCTTC.